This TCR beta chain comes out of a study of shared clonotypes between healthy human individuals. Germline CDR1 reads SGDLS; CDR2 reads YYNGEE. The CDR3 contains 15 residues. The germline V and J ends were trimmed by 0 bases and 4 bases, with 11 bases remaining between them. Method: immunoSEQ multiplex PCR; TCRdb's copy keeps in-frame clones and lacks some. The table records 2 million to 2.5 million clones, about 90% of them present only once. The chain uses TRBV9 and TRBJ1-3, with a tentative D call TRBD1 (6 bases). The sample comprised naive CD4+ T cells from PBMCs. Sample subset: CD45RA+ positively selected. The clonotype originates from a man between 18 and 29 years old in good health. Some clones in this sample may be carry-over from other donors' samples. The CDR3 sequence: CASSVVGTSGNTIYF. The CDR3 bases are TGTGCCAGCAGCGTAGTGGGGACAAGCGGAAACACCATATATTTT.